Listed below are T cell receptor beta chains from one sample, sequenced in a study of STAT5B mutations in CD4+ large granular lymphocyte leukemia. Sequencing used immunoSEQ multiplex PCR; TCRdb keeps in-frame clones, though not all of them. Found here are around 43,000 clones, roughly 85% of them singletons; the top ten hold around 3%. Sequencing was done on a sample of CD4+ T cells from blood buffy coats. The receptors shown here come from a human donor in good health. CDR3s include the opening cysteine and the closing phenylalanine or tryptophan. D genes are given only for firm matches. Rows give clone size only sometimes, using once, few, many, or a class for an expanded clone.

abundance	v_gene	j_gene	d_gene	CDR3nt	CDR3aa
.	TRBV18	TRBJ1-3	.	TGTGCCAGCTCACCGGCCTCAGGGAATACTGGAAACACCATATATTTT	CASSPASGNTGNTIYF
medium-sized	TRBV25-1	TRBJ1-1	.	TGTGCCAGCAGCCTGTTAACCGGCGCTGAAGCTTTCTTT	CASSLLTGAEAFF
once	TRBV9	TRBJ1-3	.	TGTGCCAGCAGCGTAGCGGGTCCTGGAAACACCATATATTTT	CASSVAGPGNTIYF
once	TRBV28	TRBJ2-5	.	TGTGCCAGCAGTTTCGTCCGGGGGCGGGGCGGGAGAATCCAAGAGACCCAGTACTTC	CASSFVRGRGGRIQETQYF
.	TRBV2	TRBJ2-1	TRBD2	TGTGCCAGCAGTGTCCGAGCGGGAGGTTACAATGAGCAGTTCTTC	CASSVRAGGYNEQFF
few	TRBV5-1	TRBJ1-2	.	TGCGCCAGCGGTGAGCAGGACTATGGCTACACCTTC	CASGEQDYGYTF
once	TRBV4-3	TRBJ2-1	.	TGCGCCAGCAGCCACCAAAGACAGGGAGGGGTAGGCTACAATGAGCAGTTCTTC	CASSHQRQGGVGYNEQFF
.	TRBV7-6	TRBJ2-3	TRBD1	TGTGCCAGCAGCTTAGTCGCGGGACAGGGAAGCACAGATACGCAGTATTTT	CASSLVAGQGSTDTQYF
.	TRBV6-6	TRBJ1-5	.	TGTGCCAGCAGTCGCCCCATGGGCCGATTCAATCAGCCCCAGCATTTT	CASSRPMGRFNQPQHF
.	TRBV7-8	TRBJ2-3	.	TGTGCCAGCAGAAGCAGGGAGGCCCAACATACGCAGTATTTT	CASRSREAQHTQYF
.	TRBV15	TRBJ2-7	.	TGTGCCACCAGCAGAGCAGGCTACGAGCAGTACTTC	CATSRAGYEQYF
.	TRBV5-1	TRBJ2-5	TRBD1	TGCGCCAGCAGCGAGGGGACAGGGGGTTCTCAAGAGACCCAGTACTTC	CASSEGTGGSQETQYF
.	TRBV10-3	TRBJ1-1	.	TGTGCCATCACGGAGACAGCCTATAACACTGAAGCTTTCTTT	CAITETAYNTEAFF
.	TRBV2	TRBJ2-1	TRBD2	TGTGCCAGCAGTGAAGCGGCGGGAGCGGTATACAATGAGCAGTTCTTC	CASSEAAGAVYNEQFF
few	TRBV19	TRBJ1-2	.	TGTGCCAGTAGTGTCGACAGGTACGATGGCTACACCTTC	CASSVDRYDGYTF
.	TRBV4-1	TRBJ2-7	TRBD2	TGCGCCAGCAGCCAAGAACAGGCAGCGGGAGTCTACGAGCAGTACTTC	CASSQEQAAGVYEQYF
.	TRBV12-5	TRBJ2-2	.	TGTGCTAGTGTCCTATCCTTTCCGAACACCGGGGAGCTGTTTTTT	CASVLSFPNTGELFF
.	TRBV18	TRBJ2-7	TRBD1	TGTGCCAGCTCACCCCAAGGACAGGGGAGCTCCTACGAGCAGTACTTC	CASSPQGQGSSYEQYF
.	TRBV18	TRBJ1-3	.	TGTGCCAGCTCACCTCAGTTGACAGATTTCTCTGGAAACACCATATATTTT	CASSPQLTDFSGNTIYF
.	TRBV30	TRBJ1-4	.	TGTGCCTGGAGTGTACAGGGACTGAGACTGTTTTTT	CAWSVQGLRLFF
.	TRBV27	TRBJ2-7	.	TGTGCCAGCAGTCTCACGTTAGGGTACGAGCAGTACTTC	CASSLTLGYEQYF